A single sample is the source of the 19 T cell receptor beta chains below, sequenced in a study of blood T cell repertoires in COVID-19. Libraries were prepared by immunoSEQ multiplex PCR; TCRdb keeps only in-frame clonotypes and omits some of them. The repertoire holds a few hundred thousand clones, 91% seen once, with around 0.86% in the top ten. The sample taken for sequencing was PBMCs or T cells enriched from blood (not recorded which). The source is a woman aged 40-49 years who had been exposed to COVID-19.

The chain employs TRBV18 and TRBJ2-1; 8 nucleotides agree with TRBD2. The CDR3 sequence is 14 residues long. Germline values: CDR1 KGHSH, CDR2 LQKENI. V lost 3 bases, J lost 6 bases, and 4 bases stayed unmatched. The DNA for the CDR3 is TGTGCCAGCTCACCGTCGGGGGGGGGCAATGAGCAGTTCTTC. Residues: CASSPSGGGNEQFF.

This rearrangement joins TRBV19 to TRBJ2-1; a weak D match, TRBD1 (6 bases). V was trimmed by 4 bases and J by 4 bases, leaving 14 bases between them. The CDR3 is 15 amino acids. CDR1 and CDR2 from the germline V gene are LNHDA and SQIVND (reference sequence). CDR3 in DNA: TGTGCCAGTAGTAAGCAGGGGAGTTGGTACAATGAGCAGTTCTTC. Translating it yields CASSKQGSWYNEQFF.

The CDR3 DNA reads as TGTGCCATCAGTGATAGACAGGGGGCAGCTGGGGCCAACGTCCTGACTTTC. Protein sequence: CAISDRQGAAGANVLTF. The V and J genes are TRBV10-3 and TRBJ2-6, with 10 nucleotides matching TRBD1. V was pared by 3 bases and J by 2 bases, with 4 bases of the junction left unmatched. Germline V gene lookup returns CDR1 ENHRY and CDR2 SYGVKD. The CDR3 sequence is 17 residues long.

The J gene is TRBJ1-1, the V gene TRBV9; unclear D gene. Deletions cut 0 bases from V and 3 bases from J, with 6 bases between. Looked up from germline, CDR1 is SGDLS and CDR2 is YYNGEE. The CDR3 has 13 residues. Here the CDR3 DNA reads TGTGCCAGCAGCGTAGATCACTACACTGAAGCTTTCTTT. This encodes CASSVDHYTEAFF.

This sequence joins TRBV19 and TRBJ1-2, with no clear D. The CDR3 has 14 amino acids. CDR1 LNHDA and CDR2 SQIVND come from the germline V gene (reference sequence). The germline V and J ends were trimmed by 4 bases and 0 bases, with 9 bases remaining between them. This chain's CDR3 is CASSTGRTNYGYTF. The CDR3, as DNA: TGTGCCAGTAGTACGGGAAGAACTAACTATGGCTACACCTTC.

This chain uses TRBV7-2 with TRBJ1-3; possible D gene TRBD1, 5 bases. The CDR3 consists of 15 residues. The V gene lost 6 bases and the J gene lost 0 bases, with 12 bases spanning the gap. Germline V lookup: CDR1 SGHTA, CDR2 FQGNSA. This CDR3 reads CASSRPGLSGNTIYF. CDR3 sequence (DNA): TGTGCCAGCAGTCGACCAGGGCTCTCTGGAAACACCATATATTTT.

The CDR3: CASSPRRGAGYGYTF. CDR3 nucleotides: TGTGCCAGCAGCCCTCGGCGGGGGGCGGGCTATGGCTACACCTTC. The genes are TRBV11-1 and TRBJ1-2; possibly TRBD1 for D (6 bases). CDR1 SGHAT and CDR2 FQDESV come from the germline V gene (reference sequence). V was clipped by 5 bases and J by 4 bases, with 17 bases between them. The CDR3 consists of 15 residues.

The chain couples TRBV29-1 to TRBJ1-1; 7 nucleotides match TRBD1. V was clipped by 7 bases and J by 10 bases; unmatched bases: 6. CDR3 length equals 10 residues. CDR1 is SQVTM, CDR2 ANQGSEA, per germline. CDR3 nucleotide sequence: TGCAGCGCCCAAAGACAGGGAGCTTTCTTT. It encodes CSAQRQGAFF.

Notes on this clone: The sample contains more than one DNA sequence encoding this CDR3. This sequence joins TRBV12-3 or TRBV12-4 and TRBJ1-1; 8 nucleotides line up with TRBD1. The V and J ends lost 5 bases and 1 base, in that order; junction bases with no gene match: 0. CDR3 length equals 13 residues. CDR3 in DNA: TGTGCCAGCAGTGGACAGGGGAACACTGAAGCTTTCTTT. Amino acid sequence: CASSGQGNTEAFF.

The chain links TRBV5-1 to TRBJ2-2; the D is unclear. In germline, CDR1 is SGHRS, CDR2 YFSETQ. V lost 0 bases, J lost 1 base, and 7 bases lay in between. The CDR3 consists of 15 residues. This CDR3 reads CASSLEAWNTGELFF. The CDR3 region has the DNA TGCGCCAGCAGCTTGGAAGCGTGGAACACCGGGGAGCTGTTTTTT. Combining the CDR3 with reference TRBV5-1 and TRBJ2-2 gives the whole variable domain KAGVTQTPRYLIKTRGQQVTLSCSPISGHRSVSWYQQTPGQGLQFLFEYFSETQRNKGNFPGRFSGRQFSNSRSEMNVSTLELGDSALYLCASSLEAWNTGELFFGEGSRLTVL.

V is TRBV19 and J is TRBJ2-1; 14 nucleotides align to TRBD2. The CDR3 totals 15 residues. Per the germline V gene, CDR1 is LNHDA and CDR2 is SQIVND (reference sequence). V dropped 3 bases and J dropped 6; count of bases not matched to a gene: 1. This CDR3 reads CASSMTSGGANEQFF. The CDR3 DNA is TGTGCCAGTAGTATGACTAGCGGGGGGGCCAATGAGCAGTTCTTC.

The CDR3 nucleotides read TGTGCCAGCAGTGAGCCCCGGGACAACCTTGAAAAACTGTTTTTT. Protein: CASSEPRDNLEKLFF. The chain joins TRBV7-9 to TRBJ1-4; TRBD1 might be the D (6 bases). V was trimmed by 6 bases and J by 7 bases, leaving 18 bases between them. This CDR3 region has 15 residues. Germline values: CDR1 SEHNR, CDR2 FQNEAQ (reference sequence).

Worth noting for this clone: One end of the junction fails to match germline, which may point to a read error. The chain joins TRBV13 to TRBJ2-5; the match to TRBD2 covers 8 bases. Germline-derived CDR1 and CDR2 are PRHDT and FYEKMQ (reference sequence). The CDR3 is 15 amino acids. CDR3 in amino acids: CASSPAGGGQGTQYF. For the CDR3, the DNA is TGTGCCAGCAGCCCAGCCGGGGGGGGCCAAGGGACCCAGTACTTC.

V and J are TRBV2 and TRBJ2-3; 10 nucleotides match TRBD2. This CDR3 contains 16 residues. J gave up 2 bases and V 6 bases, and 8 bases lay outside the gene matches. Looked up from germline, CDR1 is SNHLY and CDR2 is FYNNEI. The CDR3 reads CASSGSGGTSTDTQYF. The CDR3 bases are TGTGCCAGCAGCGGTAGCGGGGGGACCTCCACAGATACGCAGTATTTT.

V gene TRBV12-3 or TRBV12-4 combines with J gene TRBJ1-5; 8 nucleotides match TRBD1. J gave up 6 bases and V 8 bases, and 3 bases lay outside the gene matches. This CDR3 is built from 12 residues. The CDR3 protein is CASSQGVQPQHF. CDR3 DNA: TGTGCCAGCTCACAGGGGGTTCAGCCCCAGCATTTT.

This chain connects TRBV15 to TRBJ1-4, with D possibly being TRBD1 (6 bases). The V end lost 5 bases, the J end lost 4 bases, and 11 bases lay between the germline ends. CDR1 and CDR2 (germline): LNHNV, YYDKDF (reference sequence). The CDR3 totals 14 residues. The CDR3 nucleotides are TGTGCCACCAGCCCAACGGACAGTAATGAAAAACTGTTTTTT. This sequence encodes CATSPTDSNEKLFF.

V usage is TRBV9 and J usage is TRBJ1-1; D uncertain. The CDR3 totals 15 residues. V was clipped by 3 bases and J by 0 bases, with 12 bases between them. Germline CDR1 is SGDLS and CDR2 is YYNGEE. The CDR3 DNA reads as TGTGCCAGCAGCGGAACCGGGCGGGTGAACACTGAAGCTTTCTTT. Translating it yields CASSGTGRVNTEAFF.

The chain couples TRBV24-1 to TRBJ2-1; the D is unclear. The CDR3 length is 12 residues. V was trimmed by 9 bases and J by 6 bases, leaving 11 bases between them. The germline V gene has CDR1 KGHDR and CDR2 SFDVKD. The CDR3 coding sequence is TGTGCCACCGGCTTGACTTCCAATGAGCAGTTCTTC. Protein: CATGLTSNEQFF.

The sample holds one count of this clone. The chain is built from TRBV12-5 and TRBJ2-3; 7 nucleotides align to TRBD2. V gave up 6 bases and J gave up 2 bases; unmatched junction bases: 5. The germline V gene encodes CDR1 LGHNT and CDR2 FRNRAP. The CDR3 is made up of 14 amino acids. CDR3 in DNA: TGTGCTAGTGGAGAGGGGAGGGTCACAGATACGCAGTATTTT. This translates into CASGEGRVTDTQYF.